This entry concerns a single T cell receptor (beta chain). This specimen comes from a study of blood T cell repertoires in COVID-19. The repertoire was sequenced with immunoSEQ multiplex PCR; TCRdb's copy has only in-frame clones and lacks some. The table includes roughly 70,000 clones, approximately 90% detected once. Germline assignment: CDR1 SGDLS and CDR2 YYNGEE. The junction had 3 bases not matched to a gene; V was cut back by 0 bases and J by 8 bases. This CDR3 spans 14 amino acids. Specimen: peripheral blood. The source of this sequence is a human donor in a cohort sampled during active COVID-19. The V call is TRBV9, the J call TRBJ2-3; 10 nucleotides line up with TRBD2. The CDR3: CASSVGLAGVTQYF. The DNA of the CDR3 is TGTGCCAGCAGCGTAGGACTAGCGGGCGTTACGCAGTATTTT. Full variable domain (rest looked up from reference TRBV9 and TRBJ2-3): DSGVTQTPKHLITATGQRVTLRCSPRSGDLSVYWYQQSLDQGLQFLIQYYNGEERAKGNILERFSAQQFPDLHSELNLSSLELGDSALYFCASSVGLAGVTQYFGPGTRLTVL.